This passage covers 32 T cell receptor beta chains from one sample sequenced in a study of blood T cells in healthy people across ages. Alongside a J-beta primer mix, a sample-barcoded 5' primer served in a second PCR lasting roughly 7 to 11 cycles. TCRdb itself ran the 5' RACE reads through MiXCR, one entry per CDR3 protein. Found here are hundreds of thousands of distinct CDR3 sequences, approximately 53% of them singletons; the top ten hold about 26%. The sequenced sample consisted of blood. These receptors came from a man in his forties in good health.

The CDR3 nucleotides are TGTGCCAGCAGTGACTCCCCGGGGACCACAGATACGCAGTATTTT. It specifies CASSDSPGTTDTQYF. V usage is TRBV6-4 and J usage is TRBJ2-3; the D call may be TRBD1 or TRBD2 (5 bases each). Germline CDR1 reads MRHNA; CDR2 reads SNTAGT. Trimming removed 0 bases from V and 2 bases from J, with 9 bases in between. This CDR3 region has 15 residues.

There are a few counts of this clonotype. The V call is TRBV7-9, the J call TRBJ1-2; D is unclear. V lost 5 bases, J lost 3 bases, and 10 bases lay in between. This CDR3 is built from 13 residues. In germline, CDR1 is SEHNR, CDR2 FQNEAQ (reference sequence). The CDR3 DNA sequence: TGTGCCAGCAGCCCCCAAGGTGACTATGGCTACACCTTC. The encoded protein is CASSPQGDYGYTF.

The chain combines TRBV6-2 or TRBV6-3 with TRBJ2-1; D possibly corresponds to TRBD1 (6 bases). The CDR3 has 14 amino acids. Trimming stripped 4 bases from V and 1 base from J, with 8 bases between. Per germline, CDR1 MNHEY and CDR2 SVGEGT. CDR3 coding DNA: TGTGCCAGCAGTTGGGGGACATCCTACAATGAGCAGTTCTTC. Its translation: CASSWGTSYNEQFF.

The V gene is TRBV7-2, the J gene TRBJ2-5; D is uncertain. The better agreement between TRBJ2-7 and the DNA end casts doubt on the J call. The CDR3 runs 12 residues. Germline V gives CDR1 SGHTA, CDR2 FQGNSA. In DNA form, the CDR3 reads TGTGCCAGCAGCTTGTTTGTCCACGAGCAGTACTTC. Translation: CASSLFVHEQYF.

In nucleotides, the CDR3 is TGTGCCAGCAGTCCACCGGGACACCTCTTGACAGATACGCAGTATTTT. Translated: CASSPPGHLLTDTQYF. This chain uses TRBV12-3 or TRBV12-4 with TRBJ2-3, with D possibly TRBD1 on 6 matching bases. Trimming left V 5 bases short and J 3 bases short, with 18 bases between. This CDR3 spans 16 amino acids.

The rearrangement joins TRBV6-5 to TRBJ2-5; possible D gene TRBD1, 7 bases. The CDR3 loop spans 16 amino acids. Trimming took 6 bases from V and 9 from J, leaving 26 bases between them. From germline, CDR1 is MNHEY and CDR2 SVGAGI. The CDR3 sequence: CASSSPRSAGGSAQYF. CDR3 in DNA: TGTGCCAGCAGCAGTCCGAGGAGCGCAGGGGGGTCTGCCCAGTACTTC.

The chain combines TRBV3-1 with TRBJ2-7; D possibly corresponds to TRBD2 (5 bases). The CDR3 length is 15 residues. Germline V gene lookup returns CDR1 LGHDT and CDR2 YNNKEL (reference sequence). V lost 1 base and J lost 3, with 13 bases in between. In DNA, the CDR3 is TGTGCCAGCAGCCAAGTACCCGGGGAAGGCTACGAGCAGTACTTC. Protein: CASSQVPGEGYEQYF.

This sequence joins TRBV7-9 and TRBJ2-6, with D possibly called TRBD1 or TRBD2 (5 bases each). Germline-derived CDR1 and CDR2 are SEHNR and FQNEAQ (reference sequence). Trimming removed 5 bases from V and 0 bases from J, with 14 bases in between. The CDR3 has 17 residues. The CDR3 DNA reads TGTGCCAGCAGCGCCTCAGTGGGGACCTCTGGGGCCAACGTCCTGACTTTC. Translation: CASSASVGTSGANVLTF.

This clonotype has just a few counts. The chain uses TRBV20-1 and TRBJ2-5, with 7 bases identical to TRBD1. This CDR3 has 15 residues. The germline V gene encodes CDR1 DFQATT and CDR2 SNEGSKA (reference sequence). The V gene end was trimmed by 6 bases and the J gene end by 0 bases; junction bases not matched to a gene: 10. CDR3 sequence: CSAQRRGPNQETQYF. CDR3 DNA sequence: TGCAGTGCCCAACGAAGGGGGCCGAACCAAGAGACCCAGTACTTC.

This clonotype was counted only a few times. The J gene is TRBJ2-1, the V gene TRBV29-1; D is possibly TRBD2 (5 bases). Looked up from germline, CDR1 is SQVTM and CDR2 is ANQGSEA. The V end was cut by 5 bases, the J end by 4 bases, with 12 bases between. CDR3 length: 13 amino acids. The CDR3 nucleotides read TGCAGCGTTCAGGACTCCGCATACAATGAGCAGTTCTTC. Protein product: CSVQDSAYNEQFF.

The rearrangement links TRBV29-1 to TRBJ1-2, with D perhaps TRBD1 (5 bases). Trimming removed 4 bases from V and 5 bases from J, with 23 bases in between. Germline CDR1 SQVTM, CDR2 ANQGSEA. This CDR3 spans 16 amino acids. CDR3 sequence reads: CSVAGPLGGGLYGYTF. The CDR3 coding sequence is TGCAGCGTTGCAGGCCCATTGGGGGGAGGATTGTATGGCTACACCTTC. The full variable domain, rest sourced from reference TRBV29-1 and TRBJ1-2, is SAVISQKPSRDICQRGTSLTIQCQVDSQVTMMFWYRQQPGQSLTLIATANQGSEATYESGFVIDKFPISRPNLTFSTLTVSNMSPEDSSIYLCSVAGPLGGGLYGYTFGSGTRLTVV.

This clonotype was detected a few times. The chain couples TRBV29-1 to TRBJ2-1; 7 nucleotides align to TRBD2. The CDR3 extends over 13 amino acids. Germline V lookup: CDR1 SQVTM, CDR2 ANQGSEA. J gave up 3 bases and V 4 bases, and 3 bases lay outside the gene matches. The CDR3: CSVAAGVYNEQFF. The CDR3 DNA reads as TGCAGCGTTGCGGCGGGGGTCTACAATGAGCAGTTCTTC.

The rearrangement uses TRBV27 and TRBJ1-5; 8 bases are shared with TRBD1. Per germline, CDR1 MNHEY and CDR2 SMNVEV (reference sequence). The CDR3 length is 20 residues. The J segment lost 2 bases and the V segment lost 7 bases, leaving 22 bases of the junction unmatched. CDR3 in amino acids: CASTITRTGLPPFGNQPQHF. In DNA, the CDR3 is TGTGCCAGCACCATAACCCGGACAGGGCTTCCCCCCTTCGGCAATCAGCCCCAGCATTTT.

The DNA for the CDR3 is TGTGCCAGCAGCCCATACAGACAGGAAACAGATACGCAGTATTTT. This sequence encodes CASSPYRQETDTQYF. The rearrangement uses TRBV7-2 and TRBJ2-3; tentatively, D is TRBD1 (6 bases). The ends were cut back, 5 bases at V and 3 bases at J, with 15 bases in the middle. Germline V CDR1 and CDR2: SGHTA, FQGNSA. The CDR3 spans 15 residues.

In DNA form, the CDR3 reads TGTGCCAGCAGCCCGCCGAGACTAGCCTCGGATACGCAGTATTTT. Translated, it gives CASSPPRLASDTQYF. This chain connects TRBV9 to TRBJ2-3; TRBD2 agrees at 7 bases. Trimming cost V 4 bases and J 6 bases; bases outside gene matches: 11. Germline V gene sequence: CDR1 SGDLS, CDR2 YYNGEE. The CDR3 consists of 15 residues.

The table lists this clonotype with a few counts. This chain uses TRBV29-1 with TRBJ2-1; 9 nucleotides match TRBD1. This CDR3 is 16 amino acids long. V lost 0 bases to trimming and J lost 6 bases; unmatched junction nucleotides: 9. Germline assignment: CDR1 SQVTM and CDR2 ANQGSEA. As DNA, the CDR3 is TGCAGCGTTGAAGATTGGACAGGGGAGGGAACCAATGAGCAGTTCTTC. This codes for CSVEDWTGEGTNEQFF.

The chain combines TRBV4-3 with TRBJ2-1; 8 bases fit TRBD2. V lost 0 bases, J lost 8 bases, and 9 bases stayed unmatched. CDR1 is LGHNA and CDR2 is YSLEER in the germline V gene. The CDR3 contains 16 residues. The CDR3 sequence: CASSQDDGRAGDEQFF. For the CDR3, the DNA is TGCGCCAGCAGCCAAGATGACGGGAGGGCAGGGGATGAGCAGTTCTTC.

The rearrangement links TRBV5-1 to TRBJ2-1, with TRBD2 matching over 10 bases. The J call may be in error: the DNA end matches TRBJ2-7 better. Germline lookup yields CDR1 SGHRS and CDR2 YFSETQ. The CDR3 length is 15 residues. The CDR3 loop is CASSLTSGAYNEQYF. In DNA form, the CDR3 reads TGCGCCAGCAGCTTAACTAGCGGGGCCTACAATGAGCAGTACTTC.

The genes are TRBV18 and TRBJ2-3, with TRBD2 identical over 10 bases. Per germline, CDR1 KGHSH and CDR2 LQKENI. The trim removed 3 bases at V and 4 bases at J, leaving 4 bases unmatched. The length of the CDR3 is 15 residues. This CDR3 reads CASSPSGRDADTQYF. CDR3 sequence (DNA): TGTGCCAGCTCACCCAGCGGGAGGGACGCAGATACGCAGTATTTT.

This chain uses TRBV29-1 with TRBJ2-7; TRBD1 agrees at 8 bases. The J call may be faulty, since TRBJ2-5 better matches the DNA end. CDR3 length equals 13 residues. Per the germline V gene, CDR1 is SQVTM and CDR2 is ANQGSEA. The CDR3 loop is CSVYRQGTETQYF. The CDR3 bases are TGCAGCGTTTATAGACAGGGGACGGAGACCCAGTACTTC.

This clonotype was counted a few times. The J gene is TRBJ2-2, the V gene TRBV5-1; weak D call: TRBD1 (5 bases). There are 14 residues in the CDR3. The ends were cut back, 2 bases at V and 5 bases at J, with 10 bases in the middle. CDR1 and CDR2 (germline): SGHRS, YFSETQ. The CDR3 DNA sequence: TGCGCCAGCAGCTTAGACAGTCAGACCGGGGAGCTGTTTTTT. Translating it yields CASSLDSQTGELFF.

The chain couples TRBV20-1 to TRBJ2-5; 11 bases fit TRBD2. The length of the CDR3 is 18 residues. The V and J ends lost 0 bases and 0 bases, in that order; junction bases with no gene match: 9. Germline V gives CDR1 DFQATT, CDR2 SNEGSKA (reference sequence). The CDR3 nucleotides are TGCAGTGCTAGAGATATGCTAGCGGGGGGCTTAAACCAAGAGACCCAGTACTTC. Amino acids: CSARDMLAGGLNQETQYF.

In its sample, this clonotype was seen a few times. This rearrangement joins TRBV20-1 to TRBJ2-5, with D possibly being TRBD2 (5 bases). V was cut by 6 bases and J by 4 bases, with 15 bases left in between. The CDR3 covers 13 residues. The germline gives CDR1 DFQATT, CDR2 SNEGSKA (reference sequence). The CDR3 region has the DNA TGCAGTGCCAACAACCAAGGAGGAGAGACCCAGTACTTC. As protein: CSANNQGGETQYF.

For this clonotype: The germline gene is not matched at one end of the junction; a read error may be the cause. The chain carries TRBV18 and TRBJ2-5, with a tentative D call TRBD2 (5 bases). The CDR3 sequence is 12 residues long. From germline, CDR1 is KGHSH and CDR2 LQKENI. The CDR3 sequence: CASAPGEETQYF. CDR3 nucleotides: TGTGCCAGCGCACCCGGGGAAGAGACCCAGTACTTC.

This clonotype came up a few times. This sequence joins TRBV28 and TRBJ2-7; 7 positions match TRBD1. V dropped 6 bases and J dropped 4; count of bases not matched to a gene: 3. CDR3 length: 12 amino acids. CDR1 is MDHEN and CDR2 is SYDVKM in the germline V gene. The CDR3 protein is CASRTGIYEQYF. The CDR3 nucleotides read TGTGCCAGCAGGACAGGGATATACGAGCAGTACTTC.

This clonotype was counted a few times. The rearrangement links TRBV6-2 or TRBV6-3 to TRBJ2-5, with 13 bases aligning to TRBD2. The CDR3 runs to 19 residues. Germline lookup yields CDR1 MNHEY and CDR2 SVGEGT. After removal of 2 bases from V and 6 bases from J, the junction contained 15 bases not matched to a gene. CDR3 sequence: CASSYLLGLAGSEEKTQYF. CDR3 nucleotide sequence: TGTGCCAGCAGTTACCTATTGGGACTAGCGGGATCAGAGGAGAAGACCCAGTACTTC.

This clonotype was counted a few times. The chain is built from TRBV20-1 and TRBJ2-3, with D unclear. The CDR3 runs to 10 residues. Deletions cut 1 base from V and 11 bases from J, with 7 bases between. Germline CDR1 DFQATT, CDR2 SNEGSKA (reference sequence). CDR3 protein: CSARGVMQYF. The CDR3 region has the DNA TGCAGTGCTAGAGGTGTGATGCAGTATTTT.

This rearrangement joins TRBV11-2 to TRBJ1-2; D uncertain. CDR3 length: 17 residues. Germline V lookup: CDR1 SGHAT, CDR2 FQNNGV. The germline V and J ends were trimmed by 0 bases and 4 bases, with 18 bases remaining between them. The CDR3 reads CASSLDMGFGRSYGYTF. Written as DNA, the CDR3 is TGTGCCAGCAGCTTAGATATGGGCTTCGGCAGAAGCTATGGCTACACCTTC.

This sequence joins TRBV7-3 and TRBJ2-3, with 8 positions matching TRBD1. The CDR3 sequence is 15 residues long. Germline-derived CDR1 and CDR2 are SGHTA and FQGTGA. The trim removed 4 bases at V and 5 bases at J, leaving 8 bases unmatched. This CDR3 is CASSSQTGAGDTQYF. In DNA, the CDR3 is TGTGCCAGCAGCTCCCAGACAGGGGCTGGAGATACGCAGTATTTT.

This clonotype was seen a handful of times. This chain links TRBV12-3 or TRBV12-4 with TRBJ1-1; 7 bases fit TRBD1. There are 14 residues in the CDR3. V shed 8 bases and J 3 bases; nucleotides not matched to a gene: 9. The CDR3 DNA follows: TGTGCCAGCTGCTCTTACAGGGGATACACTGAAGCTTTCTTT. Its translation: CASCSYRGYTEAFF.

V gene TRBV12-3 or TRBV12-4 combines with J gene TRBJ2-2; TRBD2 aligns across 9 bases. V dropped 8 bases and J dropped 8; count of bases not matched to a gene: 15. The CDR3 runs to 16 residues. The CDR3 bases are TGTGCCAGCTCGAATCCAGGGGTAGCGGGAGTAGGGGAGCTGTTTTTT. Its translation is CASSNPGVAGVGELFF.

The chain combines TRBV9 with TRBJ2-3, with D unclear. Germline V gene data show CDR1 as SGDLS and CDR2 as YYNGEE. V was trimmed by 0 bases and J by 2 bases, leaving 13 bases between them. CDR3 length: 16 amino acids. This CDR3 reads CASSVGSDLNTDTQYF. The CDR3 DNA follows: TGTGCCAGCAGCGTAGGATCCGACCTAAACACAGATACGCAGTATTTT.